Listed below are T cell receptor beta chains from one sample, sequenced in a study of cytotoxic CD8 clonotypes in ibrutinib-treated CLL. Measured with immunoSEQ multiplex PCR; TCRdb has only the in-frame clones, and not every one. The sample gives hundreds of thousands of clones, around 66% of which show up once; approximately 6% is in the top ten. This specimen consisted of PBMCs, obtained after 36 months of ibrutinib treatment. The receptors derive from a human donor with chronic lymphocytic leukemia. Both conserved end residues are part of each CDR3. A D gene is named only where the DNA matches it firmly. A row's size may be missing; if present it is once, few, many or a size class.

TRBJ1-4 TRBV2 TRBD1 NA TGTGCCACCCTAACCGGGACAGATAATGAAAAACTGTTTTTT CATLTGTDNEKLFF
TRBJ2-1 TRBV5-1 NA NA TGCGCCAGCAGCTTGGTCGGCCGGGCACCCTACAATGAGCAGTTCTTC CASSLVGRAPYNEQFF
TRBJ2-2 TRBV28 NA NA TGTGCCAGCAGCCTAACCCGTGGGGCCGGGGAGCTGTTTTTT CASSLTRGAGELFF
TRBJ1-5 TRBV21-1 NA NA TGTGCCAGCAGCGGGAGGGGGCATAATCAGCCCCAGCATTTT CASSGRGHNQPQHF
TRBJ2-5 TRBV5-6 NA NA TGTGCCAGCAGCTTGGAGCATGCGAGCCAAGAGACCCAGTACTTC CASSLEHASQETQYF
TRBJ2-2 TRBV10-2 NA NA TGCGCCAGCAGCGCAGATGTTGGCGGGGAGCTGTTTTTT CASSADVGGELFF
TRBJ1-1 TRBV15 NA once TGTGCCACCAGCAGAGATGGAGGGGGAAGGACTGAAGCTTTCTTT CATSRDGGGRTEAFF
TRBJ2-3 TRBV9 TRBD1 NA TGTGCCAGCAGCGTAGGGGGGACAGGCACAGATACGCAGTATTTT CASSVGGTGTDTQYF
TRBJ1-4 TRBV7-6 NA NA TGTGCCAGCAGCCTAGCAGGGGTGGGTGAAAAACTGTTTTTT CASSLAGVGEKLFF
TRBJ2-7 TRBV4-1 TRBD2 NA TGCGCCAGCAGCCAAGACGGAACGGGGGGAGATGAGCAGTACTTC CASSQDGTGGDEQYF
TRBJ1-1 TRBV6-1 TRBD1 few TGTGCCAGCAGTATCCAGGGGGCTGTGCGCACTGAAGCTTTCTTT CASSIQGAVRTEAFF
TRBJ2-7 TRBV2 TRBD2 NA TGTGCCAGCAGGGGGCGGGAGAGGGTGTACGAGCAGTACTTC CASRGRERVYEQYF
TRBJ2-7 TRBV6-6 NA NA TGTGCCAGCAGTATAGACGGAGACTACGAGCAGTACTTC CASSIDGDYEQYF
TRBJ2-2 TRBV7-2 NA NA TGTGCCAGCAGCTTAGGGTCGAACACCGGGGAGCTGTTTTTT CASSLGSNTGELFF
TRBJ1-1 TRBV13 NA NA TGTGCCAGCAGCTTTCAGGCCGGGAACACTGAAGCTTTCTTT CASSFQAGNTEAFF
TRBJ2-7 TRBV4-2 NA NA TGTGCCAGCAGTCGGACGTATTTCTACGAGCAGTACTTC CASSRTYFYEQYF
TRBJ2-2 TRBV19 NA NA TGTGCCAGTAGTCCTCCTTACTGGGGCACCGGGGAGCTGTTTTTT CASSPPYWGTGELFF
TRBJ2-1 TRBV14 NA NA TGTGCCAGCAGCCAAGCCCCAGGGCTTGAGCAGTTCTTC CASSQAPGLEQFF
TRBJ2-5 TRBV6-6 TRBD2 NA TGTGCCAGCAGTTACTCGTCGGGGGGGGAGACCCAGTACTTC CASSYSSGGETQYF
TRBJ1-6 TRBV27 NA NA TGTGCCAGCAGTTTATACGGGGAAAGCTCCTATAATTCACCCCTCCACTTT CASSLYGESSYNSPLHF
TRBJ2-5 TRBV28 TRBD2 NA TGTGCCAGCAGTTTATCCGGGGGGAAAGGGAGAGAGACCCAGTACTTC CASSLSGGKGRETQYF
TRBJ2-5 TRBV9 TRBD2 NA TGTGCCAGCAGCGCTAGCGGGGACAGCCGGGAGACCCAGTACTTC CASSASGDSRETQYF
TRBJ2-1 TRBV5-1 TRBD2 NA TGCGCCAGCAGCCCCCTAGCGGTCTCCTACAATGAGCAGTTCTTC CASSPLAVSYNEQFF
TRBJ1-1 TRBV7-9 NA NA TGTGCCAGCAGCTTAGTCTCAGCCTGGGGGACTGAAGCTTTCTTT CASSLVSAWGTEAFF
TRBJ1-3 TRBV5-5 NA NA TGTGCCAGCAGCTTGGCCCCCTCTGGAAACACCATATATTTT CASSLAPSGNTIYF